This T cell receptor (beta chain) was identified during a study of Graves' ophthalmopathy and Graves' hyperthyroidism. For the study at large: Stable hyperthyroidism was defined by absence of ophthalmopathy within 18 months of follow-up.

A word on this clonotype: Antigen: not known. A clone one base away is much larger, so this may be a read error.

The sequenced template was RNA, covering the TCR beta CDR3 region. Investigators did first-round RT-PCR with HTBI primers, then second-round multiplex PCR. TCRdb passed the multiplex PCR reads through MiXCR, listing each CDR3 protein once. This sample has about 590,000 distinct CDR3 sequences, with roughly 40% found just once. Study results and limitations: The model achieved 70.59% sensitivity and under 75% specificity for ophthalmopathy progression.

Germline V lookup: CDR1 ENHRY, CDR2 SYGVKD. V lost 3 bases to trimming and J lost 2 bases, with 11 bases between them. The CDR3 totals 14 residues. The TCR sequence derives from an adult man with Graves' hyperthyroidism. Sequencing was performed on peripheral blood or thyroid tissue (not recorded which). V and J are TRBV10-3 and TRBJ2-7; D is unclear. The CDR3 bases are TGTGCCATCAGTGAAGCTCGCCGGACCTACGAGCAGTACTTC. This codes for CAISEARRTYEQYF.